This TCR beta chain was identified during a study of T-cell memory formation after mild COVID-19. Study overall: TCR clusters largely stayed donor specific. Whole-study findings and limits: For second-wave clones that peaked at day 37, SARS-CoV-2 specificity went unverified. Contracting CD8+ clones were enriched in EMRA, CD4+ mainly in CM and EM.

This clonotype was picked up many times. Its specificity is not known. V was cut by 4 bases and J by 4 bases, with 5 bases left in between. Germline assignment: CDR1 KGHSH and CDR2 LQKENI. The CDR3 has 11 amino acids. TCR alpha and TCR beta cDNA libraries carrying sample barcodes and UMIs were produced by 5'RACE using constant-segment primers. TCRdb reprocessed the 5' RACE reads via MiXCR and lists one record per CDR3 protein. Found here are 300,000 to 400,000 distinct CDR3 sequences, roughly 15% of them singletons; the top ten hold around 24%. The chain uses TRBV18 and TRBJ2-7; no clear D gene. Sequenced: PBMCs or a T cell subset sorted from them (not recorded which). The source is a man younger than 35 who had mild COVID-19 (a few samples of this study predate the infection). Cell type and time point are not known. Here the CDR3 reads CASSRQYEQYF. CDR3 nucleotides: TGTGCCAGCTCACGACAATACGAGCAGTACTTC.